The rows below give T cell receptor beta chains drawn from one sample of a study of CD8+CD57+ T cells in acquired aplastic anemia. TCRdb reprocessed the reads with MiXCR, giving one entry per CDR3 protein. The table lists about 180,000 distinct CDR3 sequences, approximately 48% of them singletons. Sequenced: sorted CD4+, CD8+, or CD8+CD57+ T cells (not recorded which) from PBMCs. The receptors derive from a human donor with aplastic anemia. Each CDR3 is given with its conserved first and last residue. The D gene is left open where the match is weak. The size field is filled for only some rows; it gives once, few, many or a size class.

clone size: .; V gene: TRBV25-1; D gene: .; J gene: TRBJ1-1; CDR3 DNA: TGTGCCAGCAGTGCCCACAGTTTAAACACTGAAGCTTTCTTT; CDR3 protein: CASSAHSLNTEAFF
clone size: .; V gene: TRBV20-1; D gene: TRBD2; J gene: TRBJ2-3; CDR3 DNA: TGCAGTGCTAGTGGGCTAGCGGGGGTGCCCACCACAGATACGCAGTATTTT; CDR3 protein: CSASGLAGVPTTDTQYF
clone size: many; V gene: TRBV24-1; D gene: TRBD1; J gene: TRBJ1-2; CDR3 DNA: TGTGCCATCAGTGACAGAACAGGGGTTAACTATGGCTACACCTTC; CDR3 protein: CAISDRTGVNYGYTF
clone size: .; V gene: TRBV6-1; D gene: .; J gene: TRBJ1-1; CDR3 DNA: TGTGCCAGCAGTATTCAGGGAAACACTGAAGCTTTCTTT; CDR3 protein: CASSIQGNTEAFF
clone size: .; V gene: TRBV18; D gene: .; J gene: TRBJ2-5; CDR3 DNA: TGTGCCAGCTCACCTACCACCCAAGAGACCCAGTACTTC; CDR3 protein: CASSPTTQETQYF
clone size: few; V gene: TRBV10-3; D gene: .; J gene: TRBJ1-6; CDR3 DNA: TGTGCCATCAGGGCGAGGACAGAGAATTCACCCCTCCACTTT; CDR3 protein: CAIRARTENSPLHF
clone size: .; V gene: TRBV15; D gene: TRBD2; J gene: TRBJ2-3; CDR3 DNA: TGTGCCACCAGCAGTGCGGGGCGGGGGGGCGCGCAGGATACGCAGTATTTT; CDR3 protein: CATSSAGRGGAQDTQYF
clone size: .; V gene: TRBV7-9; D gene: .; J gene: TRBJ1-3; CDR3 DNA: TGTGCTGGGGAGCGCTCTGGAAACACCATATATTTT; CDR3 protein: CAGERSGNTIYF
clone size: few; V gene: TRBV3-1; D gene: .; J gene: TRBJ1-5; CDR3 DNA: TGTGCCAGCAGCCAAGATTTAGGCGGGGGTCGGACCCAGCATTTT; CDR3 protein: CASSQDLGGGRTQHF
clone size: .; V gene: TRBV20-1; D gene: .; J gene: TRBJ1-1; CDR3 DNA: TGCAGTGCCCTCGTCCTTAGTGAAGCTTTCTTT; CDR3 protein: CSALVLSEAFF
clone size: .; V gene: TRBV2; D gene: TRBD1; J gene: TRBJ1-5; CDR3 DNA: TGTGCCAGCAGCGACCGGGGACAGGGGCTTAGCAATCAGCCCCAGCATTTT; CDR3 protein: CASSDRGQGLSNQPQHF
clone size: few; V gene: TRBV10-3; D gene: TRBD2; J gene: TRBJ2-7; CDR3 DNA: TGTGCCTCGACTAGCGGGAGCTCCTACGAGCAGTACTTC; CDR3 protein: CASTSGSSYEQYF
clone size: many; V gene: TRBV7-2; D gene: TRBD2; J gene: TRBJ2-2; CDR3 DNA: TGTGCCAGCAGCCCACATAGCGGGATAGCGGCCGGGGAGCTGTTTTTT; CDR3 protein: CASSPHSGIAAGELFF
clone size: .; V gene: TRBV10-3; D gene: .; J gene: TRBJ2-1; CDR3 DNA: TGTGCCAGCGGTACGAACCGTGGATTTTACAATGAGCAGTTCTTC; CDR3 protein: CASGTNRGFYNEQFF
clone size: many; V gene: TRBV29-1; D gene: .; J gene: TRBJ1-4; CDR3 DNA: TGCAGCGTTGGAGATGAAAAACTGTTTTTT; CDR3 protein: CSVGDEKLFF
clone size: few; V gene: TRBV7-2; D gene: .; J gene: TRBJ2-2; CDR3 DNA: TGTGCCAGCAACCAGAACACCGGGGAGCTGTTTTTT; CDR3 protein: CASNQNTGELFF
clone size: .; V gene: TRBV10-3; D gene: .; J gene: TRBJ1-5; CDR3 DNA: TGTGCCATCAGGGACATCTCCAATCAGCCCCAGCATTTT; CDR3 protein: CAIRDISNQPQHF
clone size: few; V gene: TRBV15; D gene: .; J gene: TRBJ1-2; CDR3 DNA: TGTGCCACCAGCAGAGAAAGTGGTACCAACTATGGCTACACCTTC; CDR3 protein: CATSRESGTNYGYTF
clone size: many; V gene: TRBV2; D gene: .; J gene: TRBJ2-7; CDR3 DNA: TGTGCCAGCCGTAATCATCTTGAGGGCGAGCAGTACTTC; CDR3 protein: CASRNHLEGEQYF
clone size: .; V gene: TRBV19; D gene: .; J gene: TRBJ1-3; CDR3 DNA: TGTGCCAGTAGCCGGACAGCTATCAGCTCTGGAAACACCATATATTTT; CDR3 protein: CASSRTAISSGNTIYF
clone size: once; V gene: TRBV6-5; D gene: TRBD1; J gene: TRBJ1-6; CDR3 DNA: TGTGCCAGCAGTTTCGGACAGGGGGCGAATTCACCCCTCCACTTT; CDR3 protein: CASSFGQGANSPLHF
clone size: .; V gene: TRBV24-1; D gene: .; J gene: TRBJ2-5; CDR3 DNA: TGTGCCACCAGTGATTTGAACGAATACCAAGAGACCCAGTACTTC; CDR3 protein: CATSDLNEYQETQYF
clone size: .; V gene: TRBV10-3; D gene: TRBD1; J gene: TRBJ1-2; CDR3 DNA: TGTGCCATCAGGCGGGACAGACTCCAGACCAGCGGCTACACCTTC; CDR3 protein: CAIRRDRLQTSGYTF
clone size: .; V gene: TRBV15; D gene: TRBD1; J gene: TRBJ2-1; CDR3 DNA: TGTGCCACCTACGGGACAGAGTACAATGAGCAGTTCTTC; CDR3 protein: CATYGTEYNEQFF
clone size: .; V gene: TRBV7-6; D gene: .; J gene: TRBJ2-5; CDR3 DNA: TGTGCCAGCAGCGGGGGTGGGGCGGGTTCATCCCAGTACTTC; CDR3 protein: CASSGGGAGSSQYF
clone size: .; V gene: TRBV11-1; D gene: TRBD2; J gene: TRBJ2-7; CDR3 DNA: TGTGCCAGCAGCCCCAGGTTGACTAGCGGGAGTCTCCGCGAGCAGTACTTC; CDR3 protein: CASSPRLTSGSLREQYF
clone size: .; V gene: TRBV7-2; D gene: .; J gene: TRBJ1-2; CDR3 DNA: TGTGCCAGCAGCCCCCGTGAGGGAGCCCGGAATGGCTACACCTTC; CDR3 protein: CASSPREGARNGYTF
clone size: .; V gene: TRBV9; D gene: .; J gene: TRBJ1-2; CDR3 DNA: TGTGCCAGCAGCCCAGAAGGGTGGGTGTATGGCTACACCTTC; CDR3 protein: CASSPEGWVYGYTF
clone size: .; V gene: TRBV11-1; D gene: .; J gene: TRBJ2-1; CDR3 DNA: TGTGCCAGCAGCCGGACTCAAAAGGGCAATGAGCAGTTCTTC; CDR3 protein: CASSRTQKGNEQFF
clone size: .; V gene: TRBV2; D gene: TRBD1; J gene: TRBJ1-5; CDR3 DNA: TGTGCCAGCATGGGACAGACGAGTTATCAGCCCCAGCATTTT; CDR3 protein: CASMGQTSYQPQHF
clone size: many; V gene: TRBV2; D gene: .; J gene: TRBJ1-5; CDR3 DNA: TGTGCCAGCAGTGAAGACCCACCCCGGGGGTGGCCCCAGCATTTT; CDR3 protein: CASSEDPPRGWPQHF
clone size: many; V gene: TRBV27; D gene: .; J gene: TRBJ1-6; CDR3 DNA: TGTGCCAGCAGGGAGCGGGACCCTACAACACCCCTCCACTTT; CDR3 protein: CASRERDPTTPLHF
clone size: few; V gene: TRBV24-1; D gene: .; J gene: TRBJ1-1; CDR3 DNA: TGTGCCACCAGTGAGCCAGGGTTTGAAGCTTTCTTT; CDR3 protein: CATSEPGFEAFF
clone size: many; V gene: TRBV29-1; D gene: .; J gene: TRBJ2-5; CDR3 DNA: TGCAGCGTTGAAGCCCCGAGGGAGACCCAGTACTTC; CDR3 protein: CSVEAPRETQYF
clone size: many; V gene: TRBV5-8; D gene: .; J gene: TRBJ2-1; CDR3 DNA: TGTGCCAGCAGCTTGCTTCCCATAGACAATGAGCAGTTCTTC; CDR3 protein: CASSLLPIDNEQFF
clone size: many; V gene: TRBV19; D gene: TRBD1; J gene: TRBJ1-2; CDR3 DNA: TGTGCCAGTAGCCCGACAGGGATGGACTATGGCTACACCTTC; CDR3 protein: CASSPTGMDYGYTF
clone size: few; V gene: TRBV18; D gene: .; J gene: TRBJ1-3; CDR3 DNA: TGTGCCAGCTCACCAGCGCAAGCGGACACCATATATTTT; CDR3 protein: CASSPAQADTIYF
clone size: .; V gene: TRBV10-3; D gene: TRBD1; J gene: TRBJ2-3; CDR3 DNA: TGTGCCATCAGCGACCCGGACAGGGGTACAGATACGCAGTATTTT; CDR3 protein: CAISDPDRGTDTQYF
clone size: .; V gene: TRBV24-1; D gene: TRBD1; J gene: TRBJ2-3; CDR3 DNA: TGTGCCACCAGTGACGCGGGACAGGGGGGAGCAGATACGCAGTATTTT; CDR3 protein: CATSDAGQGGADTQYF
clone size: .; V gene: TRBV20-1; D gene: .; J gene: TRBJ1-6; CDR3 DNA: TGCAGTGCTAGAGATGGGCAGGGGAATTCACCCCTCCACTTT; CDR3 protein: CSARDGQGNSPLHF
clone size: .; V gene: TRBV10-3; D gene: .; J gene: TRBJ2-2; CDR3 DNA: TGTGCCATCAGTGGATACACGGGGACAACCGGGGAGCTGTTTTTT; CDR3 protein: CAISGYTGTTGELFF
clone size: many; V gene: TRBV4-1; D gene: .; J gene: TRBJ1-3; CDR3 DNA: TGCGCCAGCAGCCTCATCGCGGACAGTCCTTCTGGAAACACCATATATTTT; CDR3 protein: CASSLIADSPSGNTIYF
clone size: .; V gene: TRBV7-3; D gene: .; J gene: TRBJ1-6; CDR3 DNA: TGTGCCAGCAGTTACAATGATTCACCCCTCCACTTT; CDR3 protein: CASSYNDSPLHF
clone size: many; V gene: TRBV9; D gene: .; J gene: TRBJ1-6; CDR3 DNA: TGTGCCAGCAGCGTAGGGCCAGGGGTCAATTCACCCCTCCACTTT; CDR3 protein: CASSVGPGVNSPLHF
clone size: .; V gene: TRBV2; D gene: .; J gene: TRBJ1-2; CDR3 DNA: TGTGCCAGCAGTGAGTGGCGGAGTTTCTATGGCTACACCTTC; CDR3 protein: CASSEWRSFYGYTF
clone size: .; V gene: TRBV20-1; D gene: .; J gene: TRBJ1-6; CDR3 DNA: TGCGGTGCTTGGTGGACAGTGGGAAATTCACCCCTCCACTTT; CDR3 protein: CGAWWTVGNSPLHF
clone size: .; V gene: TRBV2; D gene: TRBD2; J gene: TRBJ2-1; CDR3 DNA: TGTGCCAGCAACCTGGGACTAGCGGCTTACAATGAGCAGTTCTTC; CDR3 protein: CASNLGLAAYNEQFF
clone size: .; V gene: TRBV5-4; D gene: .; J gene: TRBJ1-6; CDR3 DNA: TGTGCCAGCAGCTCGGACGTAGATTCACCCCTCCACTTT; CDR3 protein: CASSSDVDSPLHF
clone size: .; V gene: TRBV29-1; D gene: .; J gene: TRBJ2-7; CDR3 DNA: TGCAGCGCCGGAGGGGACGATCTCTACGAGCAGTACTTC; CDR3 protein: CSAGGDDLYEQYF
clone size: .; V gene: TRBV7-6; D gene: TRBD2; J gene: TRBJ2-7; CDR3 DNA: TGTGCCAGCAGAAGCGGGAGGACCTACGAGCAGTACTTC; CDR3 protein: CASRSGRTYEQYF
clone size: few; V gene: TRBV29-1; D gene: .; J gene: TRBJ2-3; CDR3 DNA: TGCAGCGTTGAGGTAGATACGCAGTATTTT; CDR3 protein: CSVEVDTQYF
clone size: .; V gene: TRBV2; D gene: .; J gene: TRBJ2-7; CDR3 DNA: TGTGCCAGCAGTGCTAGCCAGTTGTCCTACGAGCAGTACTTC; CDR3 protein: CASSASQLSYEQYF
clone size: .; V gene: TRBV10-3; D gene: .; J gene: TRBJ1-1; CDR3 DNA: TGTGCCATCAGTGAGAGGCTAGAAGCTTTCTTT; CDR3 protein: CAISERLEAFF